This T cell receptor (beta chain) was obtained from a study of blood T cells in healthy people across ages. In the study overall: Roughly one uniquely barcoded beta molecule per two T cells was captured.

A second PCR of about 7 to 12 cycles used a sample-barcoded 5' primer and a J-beta primer mix. With 12 random nucleotides, a template-switch adaptor tagged each individual cDNA molecule. TCRdb independently ran MiXCR on the 5' RACE reads; one entry per CDR3 protein. The sample yields approximately 730,000 distinct CDR3 sequences, 43% seen once. With regard to this clonotype: A clone one base away is much larger, so this may be a read error.

Germline CDR1 is MNHEY and CDR2 is SVGEGT. V lost 3 bases and J lost 1, with 10 bases in between. This CDR3 comprises 14 residues. This sequence was found in an older woman in good health. J is TRBJ2-7 and V is TRBV6-2 or TRBV6-3, with a tentative D call TRBD1 (6 bases). The sequenced sample consisted of blood. The CDR3 coding sequence is TGTGCCAGCAGTTATGGACAGAAGTCCTACGAGCAGTACTTC. It is translated as CASSYGQKSYEQYF.